This T cell receptor beta chain comes out of a study of T cell responses to AZD1222 COVID-19 vaccine. Study outcomes and limitations: Spike-specific TCR breadth and depth were elevated following two AZD1222 doses. Donors in the cohort were predominantly white British and more often female, and clonal diversity was possibly underestimated. Spike regions recognized by vaccine-associated CD4 TCRs spanned the protein, led by 160-218 and 743-854.

Profiling relied on immunoSEQ multiplex PCR, and the TCRdb table lists in-frame clones only, not all of them. The sample has tens of thousands of clones; roughly nine tenths are singletons. Per germline, CDR1 WNHNN and CDR2 SYGVQD (reference sequence). The germline V and J ends were trimmed by 3 bases and 1 base, with 14 bases remaining between them. This CDR3 contains 16 residues. As concerns this clone: Its antigen is unidentified.

The source is an adult in good health. The rearrangement joins TRBV10-1 to TRBJ2-3; perhaps TRBD2 as D (6 bases). The material sequenced was peripheral blood, taken on day 0 of AZD1222 vaccination. This CDR3 reads CASSDYRLGGTDTQYF. CDR3 nucleotides: TGCGCCAGCAGTGACTACCGACTAGGGGGCACAGATACGCAGTATTTT.